The sequence of this T cell receptor (beta chain) was determined in a study of blood T cells in healthy people across ages. Through a sample-barcoded 5' primer and a J-beta primer mix, a second PCR was run for 7 to 11 cycles. A template-switch adaptor containing 12 random nucleotides labeled each cDNA molecule. TCRdb re-analysed the 5' RACE reads in MiXCR, keeping a single row per CDR3 protein. This sample has around 970,000 distinct CDR3 sequences, with roughly 47% found just once. Donors were healthy Caucasian individuals from Russia aged roughly 6 to 90. The germline V gene has CDR1 MNHNS and CDR2 SASEGT. J gave up 4 bases and V 4 bases, and 9 bases lay outside the gene matches. The CDR3 runs to 16 residues.

The chain employs TRBV6-1 and TRBJ2-1, with 8 bases lining up with TRBD2. Sample: blood. The origin of this receptor is a woman in her fifties or sixties in good health. The CDR3 nucleotides read TGTGCCAGCAGTGCCCCCTCGGGAGGGCCTTACAATGAGCAGTTCTTC. This encodes CASSAPSGGPYNEQFF.